The 13 T cell receptor beta chains given below trace back to one sample, sequenced in a study of cytomegalovirus exposure and HLA in healthy donors. The study ran its PCR with 60 Vbeta and 13 Jbeta primers. The method was immunoSEQ multiplex PCR; TCRdb's version includes in-frame clones alone and lacks a portion of them. Of approximately 180,000 clones listed, about 69% are singletons. The sample was PBMCs. The source of these receptors is a male donor in good health and CMV-seronegative.

This clone was counted a few times. The chain has TRBV6-5 and TRBJ1-6; D is perhaps TRBD1 (5 bases). Trimming stripped 5 bases from V and 10 bases from J, with 18 bases between. From germline, CDR1 is MNHEY and CDR2 SVGAGI. CDR3 length: 15 amino acids. The CDR3 here is CASSHQTVIGSPLHF. The DNA of the CDR3 is TGTGCCAGCAGTCATCAGACAGTGATTGGGTCACCCCTCCACTTT.

This chain links TRBV28 with TRBJ1-1; D not certain. Germline-derived CDR1 and CDR2 are MDHEN and SYDVKM. The CDR3 has 15 amino acids. V lost 1 base, J lost 0 bases, and 9 bases lay in between. In DNA form, the CDR3 reads TGTGCCAGCAGTTTATCCGAGGAGCTGAACACTGAAGCTTTCTTT. This codes for CASSLSEELNTEAFF.

The rearrangement uses TRBV7-3 and TRBJ2-1; 12 bases fit TRBD2. Unmatched junction bases numbered 6, after V lost 2 bases and J lost 7 bases. Germline values: CDR1 SGHTA, CDR2 FQGTGA. This CDR3 has 16 residues. The CDR3 DNA reads as TGTGCCAGCAGCTTACTAGCGGGGGGGCGGGAGAATGAGCAGTTCTTC. Its protein product is CASSLLAGGRENEQFF. Full variable domain (remainder filled in from reference TRBV7-3 and TRBJ2-1): GAGVSQTPSNKVTEKGKYVELRCDPISGHTALYWYRQSLGQGPEFLIYFQGTGAADDSGLPNDRFFAVRPEGSVSTLKIQRTERGDSAVYLCASSLLAGGRENEQFFGPGTRLTVL.

The DNA of the CDR3 is TGTGCCAGTAGTCGGGGCTCTGGGGCCAACGTCCTGACTTTC. It yields the protein CASSRGSGANVLTF. V gene TRBV19 combines with J gene TRBJ2-6, with D maybe TRBD2 (5 bases). From germline, CDR1 is LNHDA and CDR2 SQIVND (reference sequence). Trimming shortened V by 5 bases and J by 0 bases, and 5 bases separated the two germline ends. This CDR3 has 14 residues.

This chain links TRBV6-5 with TRBJ1-2; D remains ambiguous. V lost 6 bases and J 4 bases, leaving 12 bases between the germline ends. Germline V gene lookup returns CDR1 MNHEY and CDR2 SVGAGI. CDR3 size: 13 residues. The CDR3 coding sequence is TGTGCCAGCAGCGAGAGCCCACCCTATGGCTACACCTTC. Translating gives CASSESPPYGYTF.

The chain has TRBV28 and TRBJ1-3, with D unclear. This CDR3 region has 15 residues. Germline-derived CDR1 and CDR2 are MDHEN and SYDVKM. V was trimmed by 2 bases and J by 0 bases, leaving 8 bases between them. CDR3 in DNA: TGTGCCAGCAGTTTACGGGGTTTCTCTGGAAACACCATATATTTT. It specifies CASSLRGFSGNTIYF.

The rearrangement uses TRBV7-6 and TRBJ2-7, with 8 bases that match TRBD2. CDR1 and CDR2 from the germline V gene are SGHVS and FNYEAQ. This CDR3 region has 15 residues. Trimming cost V 1 base and J 3 bases; bases outside gene matches: 5. The CDR3: CASSLEASGFYEQYF. DNA for the CDR3: TGTGCCAGCAGCTTAGAGGCTAGCGGGTTCTACGAGCAGTACTTC.

This sequence joins TRBV7-2 and TRBJ1-5; weak D call: TRBD1 (5 bases). V lost 8 bases to trimming and J lost 5 bases, with 13 bases between them. The CDR3 has 13 residues. The germline CDR1 and CDR2 sequences are SGHTA and FQGNSA. The CDR3 here is CASCRGSDQPQHF. As DNA, the CDR3 is TGTGCCAGCTGCCGGGGGAGCGATCAGCCCCAGCATTTT.

V gene TRBV29-1 combines with J gene TRBJ1-1; TRBD1 is a possible D gene (6 bases). The CDR3 is made up of 13 amino acids. CDR1 and CDR2 (germline): SQVTM, ANQGSEA. Trimming pared 6 bases from V and 7 bases from J, leaving 18 bases between. DNA of the CDR3: TGCAGCGTCATCCCAGGGGCCGGCGGTGAAGCTTTCTTT. Translation gives CSVIPGAGGEAFF.

V usage is TRBV7-9 and J usage is TRBJ2-2; 7 bases are shared with TRBD1. Per the germline V gene, CDR1 is SEHNR and CDR2 is FQNEAQ (reference sequence). The CDR3 totals 14 residues. V gave up 4 bases and J gave up 6 bases; unmatched junction bases: 5. The CDR3 sequence: CASSWRQGSGELFF. In nucleotides, the CDR3 is TGTGCCAGCAGCTGGAGACAGGGATCCGGGGAGCTGTTTTTT. Using reference TRBV7-9 and TRBJ2-2 for the parts outside the CDR3, the full variable domain is DTGVSQNPRHKITKRGQNVTFRCDPISEHNRLYWYRQTLGQGPEFLTYFQNEAQLEKSRLLSDRFSAERPKGSFSTLEIQRTEQGDSAMYLCASSWRQGSGELFFGEGSRLTVL.

The gene calls are TRBV27 and TRBJ2-1; TRBD2 matches 9 bases. Losses at the gene ends were 5 bases for V and 11 bases for J; bases not matched to a gene: 4. The germline CDR1 and CDR2 sequences are MNHEY and SMNVEV (reference sequence). CDR3 length equals 12 residues. CDR3 bases: TGTGCCAGCAGTCAAGGGACTAGCAAGCAGTTCTTC. Amino acid sequence: CASSQGTSKQFF.

This clone has only a few counts. This sequence joins TRBV11-2 and TRBJ1-3; D ambiguous. Germline V CDR1 and CDR2: SGHAT, FQNNGV. Trimming removed 8 bases at V and 8 bases at J, with 10 bases between. The CDR3 has 11 residues. In nucleotides, the CDR3 is TGTGCCAGCGGGAGGAAGGACACCATATATTTT. Encoded protein: CASGRKDTIYF.

This chain connects TRBV7-9 to TRBJ1-6; 8 nucleotides align to TRBD1. Germline CDR1 reads SEHNR; CDR2 reads FQNEAQ (reference sequence). The CDR3 extends over 15 amino acids. Trimming removed 6 bases from V and 9 bases from J; junction bases left unmatched: 10. The CDR3 nucleotides are TGTGCCAGCAGTTCAATCCAGGGGGCCAGTTCACCCCTCCACTTT. This translates into CASSSIQGASSPLHF.